This T cell receptor (beta chain) emerged from a study of blood T cells in healthy people across ages. With regard to this clonotype: The antigen is not known.

Peripheral blood, about 10 milliliters per donor, was collected. Notes on the study in general: Relative to aged donors, long-lived donors carried more naive CD4+ cells and displayed higher diversity.

The use of a sample-barcoded 5' primer and a J-beta primer mix characterized a second PCR of roughly 7 to 11 cycles. Via MiXCR, TCRdb re-called the 5' RACE reads, giving one row per CDR3 protein. The sample lists hundreds of thousands of distinct CDR3 sequences; more than 20% were seen once. These data were also filed under a second study, of T cells of mothers and their children. From that study: With unrelated pairs as the comparison, related mother-child pairs had a slightly higher overlap that was not significant.

This receptor was obtained from a boy younger than 18 in good health. Material: blood.

CDR3 DNA: TGTGCCAGCACTCCAACTAGCGGCTCCTACAATGAGCAGTTCTTC. Residues: CASTPTSGSYNEQFF. The chain links TRBV6-1 to TRBJ2-1; 8 bases match TRBD2. Trimming cost V 7 bases and J 0 bases; bases outside gene matches: 5. There are 15 residues in the CDR3. Germline V gives CDR1 MNHNS, CDR2 SASEGT.